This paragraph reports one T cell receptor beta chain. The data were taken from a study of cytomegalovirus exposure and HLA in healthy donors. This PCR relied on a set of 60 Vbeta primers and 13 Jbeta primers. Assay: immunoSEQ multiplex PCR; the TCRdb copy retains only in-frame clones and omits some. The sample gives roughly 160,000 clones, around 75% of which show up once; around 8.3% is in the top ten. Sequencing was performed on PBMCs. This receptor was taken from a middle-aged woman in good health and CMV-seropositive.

The CDR3 DNA reads TGTGCCAGTAGTACAGGGAATTTTGGCTACACCTTC. Protein product: CASSTGNFGYTF. The chain has TRBV19 and TRBJ1-2; D may be TRBD1 (5 bases). The CDR3 consists of 12 residues. V lost 4 bases and J lost 7, with 10 bases in between. Germline-derived CDR1 and CDR2 are LNHDA and SQIVND (reference sequence).